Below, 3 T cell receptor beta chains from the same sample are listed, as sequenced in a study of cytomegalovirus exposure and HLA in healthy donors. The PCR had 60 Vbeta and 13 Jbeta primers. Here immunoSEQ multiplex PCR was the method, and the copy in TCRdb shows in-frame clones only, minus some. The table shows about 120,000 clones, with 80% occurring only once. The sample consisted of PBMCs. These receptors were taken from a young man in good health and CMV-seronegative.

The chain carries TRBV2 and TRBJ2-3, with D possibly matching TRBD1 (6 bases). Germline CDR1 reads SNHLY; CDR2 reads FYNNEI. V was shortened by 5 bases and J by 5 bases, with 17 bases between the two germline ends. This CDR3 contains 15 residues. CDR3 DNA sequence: TGTGCCAGCAGTCGGGACACCACCTTCGTAGATACGCAGTATTTT. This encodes CASSRDTTFVDTQYF.

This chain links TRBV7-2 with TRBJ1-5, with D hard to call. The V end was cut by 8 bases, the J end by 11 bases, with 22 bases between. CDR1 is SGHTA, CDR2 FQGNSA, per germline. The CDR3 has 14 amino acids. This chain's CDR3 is CASGEGPSLQTQHF. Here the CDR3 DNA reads TGTGCCAGCGGGGAGGGCCCGTCCTTACAGACCCAGCATTTT. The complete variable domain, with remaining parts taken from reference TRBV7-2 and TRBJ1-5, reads GAGVSQSPSNKVTEKGKDVELRCDPISGHTALYWYRQSLGQGLEFLIYFQGNSAPDKSGLPSDRFSAERTGGSVSTLTIQRTQQEDSAVYLCASGEGPSLQTQHFGDGTRLSIL.

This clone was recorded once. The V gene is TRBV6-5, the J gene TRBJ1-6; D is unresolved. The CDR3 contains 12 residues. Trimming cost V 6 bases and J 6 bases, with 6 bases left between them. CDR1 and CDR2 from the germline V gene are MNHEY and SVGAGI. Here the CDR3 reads CASRQTNSPLHF. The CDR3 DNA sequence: TGTGCCAGCAGACAAACTAATTCACCCCTCCACTTT.